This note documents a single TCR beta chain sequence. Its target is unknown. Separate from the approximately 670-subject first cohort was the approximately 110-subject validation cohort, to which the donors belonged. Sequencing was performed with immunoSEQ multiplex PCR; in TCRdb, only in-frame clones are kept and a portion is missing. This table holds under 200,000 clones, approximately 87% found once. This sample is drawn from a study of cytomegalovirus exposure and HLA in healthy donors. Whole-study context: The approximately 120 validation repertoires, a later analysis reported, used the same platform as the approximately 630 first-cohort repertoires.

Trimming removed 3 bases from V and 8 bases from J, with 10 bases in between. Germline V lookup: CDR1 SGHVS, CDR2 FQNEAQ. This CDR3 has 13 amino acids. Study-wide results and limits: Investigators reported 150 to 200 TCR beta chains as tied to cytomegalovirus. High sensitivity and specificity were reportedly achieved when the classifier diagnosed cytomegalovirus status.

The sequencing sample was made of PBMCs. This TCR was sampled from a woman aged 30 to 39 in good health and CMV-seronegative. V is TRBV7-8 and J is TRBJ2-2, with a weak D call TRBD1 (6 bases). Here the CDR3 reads CASSFNRVGELFF. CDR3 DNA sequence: TGTGCCAGCAGCTTTAACAGGGTGGGGGAGCTGTTTTTT. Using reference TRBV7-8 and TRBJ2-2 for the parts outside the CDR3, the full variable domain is GAGVSQSPRYKVAKRGQDVALRCDPISGHVSLFWYQQALGQGPEFLTYFQNEAQLDKSGLPSDRFFAERPEGSVSTLKIQRTQQEDSAVYLCASSFNRVGELFFGEGSRLTVL.